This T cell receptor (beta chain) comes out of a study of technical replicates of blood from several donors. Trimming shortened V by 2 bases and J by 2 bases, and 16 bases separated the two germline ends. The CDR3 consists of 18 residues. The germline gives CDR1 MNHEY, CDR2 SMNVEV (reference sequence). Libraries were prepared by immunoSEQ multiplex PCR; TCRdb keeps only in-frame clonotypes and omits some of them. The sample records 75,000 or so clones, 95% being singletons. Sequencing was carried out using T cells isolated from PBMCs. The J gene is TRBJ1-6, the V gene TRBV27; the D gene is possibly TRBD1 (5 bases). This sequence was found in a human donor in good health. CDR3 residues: CASSLGGRGGTYNSPLHF. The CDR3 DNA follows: TGTGCCAGCAGTTTAGGCGGGCGCGGGGGTACCTATAATTCACCCCTCCACTTT.